This is a list of T cell receptor beta chains from one sample in a study of long-term antiretroviral therapy in people with HIV. The repertoire was sequenced with immunoSEQ multiplex PCR; TCRdb's copy has only in-frame clones and lacks some. This sample has approximately 41,000 clones, with 80% to 85% found just once. This sample comprised unsorted PBMCs, obtained 1.5 years after starting antiretroviral therapy. The receptors shown here come from a man between 18 and 35 years old with HIV. CDR3s include the opening cysteine and the closing phenylalanine or tryptophan. The D gene is left open where the match is weak. Clone size is given for some rows only: seen once, a few or many times, or a class if the clone is expanded.

J,size,V,D,DNA,CDR3
TRBJ2-7,.,TRBV5-1,TRBD2,TGCGCCAGCAGCTTGGGACTAGCGGGAGGGCTATACGAGCAGTACTTC,CASSLGLAGGLYEQYF
TRBJ2-7,.,TRBV5-1,TRBD2,TGCGCCAGCAGCTCATCTAGCGGGAGGGCCTTTTACGAGCAGTACTTC,CASSSSSGRAFYEQYF
TRBJ2-7,few,TRBV28,.,TGTGCCAGCAGTTTATGGTTGAGGTCGCCGGAGTACTTC,CASSLWLRSPEYF
TRBJ2-5,.,TRBV5-6,.,TGTGCCAGCAGCTTGGACAGTCAAGAGACCCAGTACTTC,CASSLDSQETQYF
TRBJ2-6,.,TRBV28,TRBD1,TGTGCCAGCAGTCACGTACAGGGGGCGAGAGGGGCCAACGTCCTGACTTTC,CASSHVQGARGANVLTF
TRBJ2-7,.,TRBV11-2,.,TGTGCCAGCAGCGTTACCGGGACACCACTCTACGAGCAGTACTTC,CASSVTGTPLYEQYF
TRBJ2-5,.,TRBV7-9,TRBD1,TGTGCCAGCACTAGACAGGGGCCAGAGACCCAGTACTTC,CASTRQGPETQYF
TRBJ1-5,.,TRBV2,.,TGTGCCAGCACCAAGGGAGACAATCAGCCCCAGCATTTT,CASTKGDNQPQHF
TRBJ2-4,.,TRBV27,TRBD1,TGTGCCAGCAGGGGGGACAGGCTGAAAAACATTCAGTACTTC,CASRGDRLKNIQYF
TRBJ1-5,.,TRBV6-1,.,TGTGCCAGCAGTGCTGGGACCACTTATAGCAATCAGCCCCAGCATTTT,CASSAGTTYSNQPQHF
TRBJ2-1,.,TRBV4-3,TRBD2,TGCGCCAGCAGCCAAGGAGCGGGGGAGCAGTTCTTC,CASSQGAGEQFF
TRBJ2-7,few,TRBV9,TRBD1,TGTGCCAGCAGCGTAGGCGGACAGGGGGACCACGAGCAGTACTTC,CASSVGGQGDHEQYF
TRBJ2-1,large,TRBV4-3,.,TGCGCCAGCAGCTTAGCGCTCAATGCCTACAATGAGCAGTTCTTC,CASSLALNAYNEQFF
TRBJ2-6,.,TRBV28,TRBD1,TGTGCCAGCACCGCCGGGACAGGGGGATCTGGGGCCAACGTCCTGACTTTC,CASTAGTGGSGANVLTF
TRBJ2-7,.,TRBV28,TRBD2,TGTGCCAGCAGGGGGACGGGGGGAGCCCCCTACGAGCAGTACTTC,CASRGTGGAPYEQYF
TRBJ1-5,.,TRBV28,TRBD1,TGTGCCAGCAGGGGAGGGGGCAGGGGCAATCAGCCCCAGCATTTT,CASRGGGRGNQPQHF
TRBJ1-3,.,TRBV10-3,TRBD1,TGTGCCATCAGTGGCCCCGGGACAGCTGGAAACACCATATATTTT,CAISGPGTAGNTIYF
TRBJ1-3,.,TRBV5-6,.,TGTGCCAGCAGCTTGGCCCGGGACCGTAGAAACACCATATATTTT,CASSLARDRRNTIYF